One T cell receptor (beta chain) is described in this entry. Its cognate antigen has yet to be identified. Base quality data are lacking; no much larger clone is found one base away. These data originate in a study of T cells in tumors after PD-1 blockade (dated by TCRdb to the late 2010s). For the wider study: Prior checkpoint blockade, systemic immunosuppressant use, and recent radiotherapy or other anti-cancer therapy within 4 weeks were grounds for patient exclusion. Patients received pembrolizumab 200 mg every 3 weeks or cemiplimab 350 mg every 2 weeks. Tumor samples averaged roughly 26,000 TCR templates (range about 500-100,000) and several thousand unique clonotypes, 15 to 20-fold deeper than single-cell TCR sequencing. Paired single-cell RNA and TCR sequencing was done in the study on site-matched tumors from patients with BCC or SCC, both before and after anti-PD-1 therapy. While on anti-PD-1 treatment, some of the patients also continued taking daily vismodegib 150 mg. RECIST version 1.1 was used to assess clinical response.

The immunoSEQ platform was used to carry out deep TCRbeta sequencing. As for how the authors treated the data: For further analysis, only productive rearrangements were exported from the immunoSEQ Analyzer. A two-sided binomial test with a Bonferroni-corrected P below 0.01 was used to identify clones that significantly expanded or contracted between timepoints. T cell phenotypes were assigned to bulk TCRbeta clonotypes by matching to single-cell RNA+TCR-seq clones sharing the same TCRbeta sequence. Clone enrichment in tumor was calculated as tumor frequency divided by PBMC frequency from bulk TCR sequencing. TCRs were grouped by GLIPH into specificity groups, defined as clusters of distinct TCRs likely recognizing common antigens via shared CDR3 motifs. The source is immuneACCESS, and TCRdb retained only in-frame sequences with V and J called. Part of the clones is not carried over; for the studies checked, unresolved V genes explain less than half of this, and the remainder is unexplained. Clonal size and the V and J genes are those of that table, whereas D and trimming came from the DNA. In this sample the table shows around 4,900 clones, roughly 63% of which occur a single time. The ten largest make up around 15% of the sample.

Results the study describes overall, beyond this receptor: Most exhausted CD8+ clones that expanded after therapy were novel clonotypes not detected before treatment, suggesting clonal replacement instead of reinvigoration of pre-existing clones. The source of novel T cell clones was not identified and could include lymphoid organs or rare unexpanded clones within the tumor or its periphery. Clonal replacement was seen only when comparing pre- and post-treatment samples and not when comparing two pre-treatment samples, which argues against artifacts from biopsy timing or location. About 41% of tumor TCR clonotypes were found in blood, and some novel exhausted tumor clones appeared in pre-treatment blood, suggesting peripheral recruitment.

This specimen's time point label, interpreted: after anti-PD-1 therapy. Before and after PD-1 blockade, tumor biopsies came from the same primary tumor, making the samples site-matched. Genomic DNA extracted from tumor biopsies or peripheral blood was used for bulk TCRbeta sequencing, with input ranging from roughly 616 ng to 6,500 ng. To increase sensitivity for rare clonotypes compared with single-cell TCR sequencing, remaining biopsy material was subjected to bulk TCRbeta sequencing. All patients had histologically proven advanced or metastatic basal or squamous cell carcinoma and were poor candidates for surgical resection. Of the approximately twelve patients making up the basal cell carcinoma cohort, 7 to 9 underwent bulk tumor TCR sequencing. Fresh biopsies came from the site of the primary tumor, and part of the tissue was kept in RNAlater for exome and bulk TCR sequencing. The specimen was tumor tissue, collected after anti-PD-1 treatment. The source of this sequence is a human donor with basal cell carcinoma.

Here is the DNA: TGTGCTAGTGGTTTATACGGCTCCGCGTCAGAAGCTTTCTTT. Translated, it gives CASGLYGSASEAFF. The chain joins TRBV12-5 to TRBJ1-1, with no reliable assignment of the D segment. From the germline V gene, CDR1 is LGHNT and CDR2 is FRNRAP. From cysteine to phenylalanine, the CDR3 is 14 amino acids long. CDR3 DNA is the only sequence kept; it has 42 bases, read in frame from the first base. Cut back by 3 bases and 8 bases, the V and J ends lie 16 bases apart.